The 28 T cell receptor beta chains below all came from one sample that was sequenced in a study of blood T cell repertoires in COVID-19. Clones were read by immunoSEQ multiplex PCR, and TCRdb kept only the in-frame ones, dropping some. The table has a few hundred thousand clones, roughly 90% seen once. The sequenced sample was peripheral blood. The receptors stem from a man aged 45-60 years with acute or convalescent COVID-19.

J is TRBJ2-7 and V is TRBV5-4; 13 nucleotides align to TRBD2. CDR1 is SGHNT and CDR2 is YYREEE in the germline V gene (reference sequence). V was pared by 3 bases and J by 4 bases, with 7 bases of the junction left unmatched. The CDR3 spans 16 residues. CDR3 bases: TGTGCCAGCAGCTCTGGGAAGGGACTAGCGGGGTACGAGCAGTACTTC. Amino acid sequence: CASSSGKGLAGYEQYF. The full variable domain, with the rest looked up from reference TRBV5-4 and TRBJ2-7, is ETGVTQSPTHLIKTRGQQVTLRCSSQSGHNTVSWYQQALGQGPQFIFQYYREEENGRGNFPPRFSGLQFPNYSSELNVNALELDDSALYLCASSSGKGLAGYEQYFGPGTRLTVT.

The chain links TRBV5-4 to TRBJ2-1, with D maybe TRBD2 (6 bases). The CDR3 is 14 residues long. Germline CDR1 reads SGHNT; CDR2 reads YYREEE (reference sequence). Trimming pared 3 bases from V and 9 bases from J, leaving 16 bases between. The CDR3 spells CASSSSGVEGEQFF. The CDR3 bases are TGTGCCAGCAGCTCGTCGGGGGTTGAGGGTGAGCAGTTCTTC.

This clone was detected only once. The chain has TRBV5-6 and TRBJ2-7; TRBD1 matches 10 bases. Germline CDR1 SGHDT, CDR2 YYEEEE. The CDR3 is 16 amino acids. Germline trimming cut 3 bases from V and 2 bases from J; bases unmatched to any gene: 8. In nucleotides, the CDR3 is TGTGCCAGCAGCTCCCCCGACAGGGGGCATGCCTACGAGCAGTACTTC. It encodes CASSSPDRGHAYEQYF.

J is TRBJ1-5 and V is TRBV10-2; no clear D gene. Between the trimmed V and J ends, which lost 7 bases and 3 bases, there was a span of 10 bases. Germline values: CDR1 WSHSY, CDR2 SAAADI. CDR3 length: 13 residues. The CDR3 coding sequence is TGCGCCAGCAAACAGATTTTCAATCAGCCCCAGCATTTT. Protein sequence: CASKQIFNQPQHF.

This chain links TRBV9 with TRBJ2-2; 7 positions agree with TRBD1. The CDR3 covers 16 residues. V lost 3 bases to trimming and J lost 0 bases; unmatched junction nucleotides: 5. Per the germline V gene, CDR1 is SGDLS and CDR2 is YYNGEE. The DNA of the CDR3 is TGTGCCAGCAGCGCCTCCGGGACAGCGAACACCGGGGAGCTGTTTTTT. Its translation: CASSASGTANTGELFF.

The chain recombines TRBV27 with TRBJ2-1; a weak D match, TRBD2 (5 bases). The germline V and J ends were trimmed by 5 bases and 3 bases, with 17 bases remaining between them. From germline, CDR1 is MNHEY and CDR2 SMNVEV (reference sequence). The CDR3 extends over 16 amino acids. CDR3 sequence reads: CASSGETLEGYNEQFF. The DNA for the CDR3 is TGTGCCAGCAGTGGAGAGACACTCGAGGGCTACAATGAGCAGTTCTTC.

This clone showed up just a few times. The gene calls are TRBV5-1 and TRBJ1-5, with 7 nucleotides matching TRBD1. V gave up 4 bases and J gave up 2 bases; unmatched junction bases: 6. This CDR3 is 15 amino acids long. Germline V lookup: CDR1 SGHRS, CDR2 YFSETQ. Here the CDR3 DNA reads TGCGCCAGCAGCCCGGGGACAGTCGGCAATCAGCCCCAGCATTTT. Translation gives CASSPGTVGNQPQHF.

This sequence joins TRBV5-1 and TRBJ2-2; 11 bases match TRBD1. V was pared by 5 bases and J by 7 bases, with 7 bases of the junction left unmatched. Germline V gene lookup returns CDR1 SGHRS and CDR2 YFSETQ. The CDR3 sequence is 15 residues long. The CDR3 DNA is TGCGCCAGCAGACCTCCGGGACAGGGGGACGGGGAGCTGTTTTTT. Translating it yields CASRPPGQGDGELFF. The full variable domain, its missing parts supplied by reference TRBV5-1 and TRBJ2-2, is KAGVTQTPRYLIKTRGQQVTLSCSPISGHRSVSWYQQTPGQGLQFLFEYFSETQRNKGNFPGRFSGRQFSNSRSEMNVSTLELGDSALYLCASRPPGQGDGELFFGEGSRLTVL.

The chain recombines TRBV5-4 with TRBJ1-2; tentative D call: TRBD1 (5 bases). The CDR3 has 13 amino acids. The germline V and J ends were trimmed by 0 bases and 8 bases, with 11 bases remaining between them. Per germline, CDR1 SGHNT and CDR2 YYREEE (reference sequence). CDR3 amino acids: CASSLAARGGYTF. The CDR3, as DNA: TGTGCCAGCAGCTTGGCAGCTAGGGGCGGCTACACCTTC.

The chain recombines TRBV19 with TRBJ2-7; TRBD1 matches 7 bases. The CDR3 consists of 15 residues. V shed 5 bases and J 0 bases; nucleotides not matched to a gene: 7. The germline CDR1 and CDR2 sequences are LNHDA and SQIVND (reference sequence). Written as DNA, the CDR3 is TGTGCCAGTAGTTTAACAGGGGTAAGCTCCTACGAGCAGTACTTC. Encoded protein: CASSLTGVSSYEQYF.

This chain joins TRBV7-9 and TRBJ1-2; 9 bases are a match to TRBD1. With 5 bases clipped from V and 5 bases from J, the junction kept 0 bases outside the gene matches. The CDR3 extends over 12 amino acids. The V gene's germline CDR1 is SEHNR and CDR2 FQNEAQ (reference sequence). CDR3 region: CASSGQGYGYTF. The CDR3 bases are TGTGCCAGCAGCGGACAGGGGTATGGCTACACCTTC.

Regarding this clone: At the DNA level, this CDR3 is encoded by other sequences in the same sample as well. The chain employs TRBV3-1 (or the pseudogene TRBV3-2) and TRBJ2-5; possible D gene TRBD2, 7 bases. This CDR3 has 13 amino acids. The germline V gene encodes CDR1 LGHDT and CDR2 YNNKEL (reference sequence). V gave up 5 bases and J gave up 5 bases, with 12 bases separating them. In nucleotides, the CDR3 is TGTGCCAGCAGCTCTAGGGGGGGGGAGACCCAGTACTTC. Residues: CASSSRGGETQYF.

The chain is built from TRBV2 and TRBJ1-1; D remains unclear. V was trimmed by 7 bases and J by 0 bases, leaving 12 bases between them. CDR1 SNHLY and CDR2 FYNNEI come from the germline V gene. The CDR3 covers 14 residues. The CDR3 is CASKSPELNTEAFF. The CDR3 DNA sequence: TGTGCCAGCAAAAGTCCCGAGCTGAACACTGAAGCTTTCTTT.

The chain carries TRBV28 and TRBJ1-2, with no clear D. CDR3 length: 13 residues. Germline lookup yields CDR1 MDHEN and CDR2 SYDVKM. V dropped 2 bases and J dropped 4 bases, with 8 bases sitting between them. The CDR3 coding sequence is TGTGCCAGCAGTTTAGCACTCCCCTATGGCTACACCTTC. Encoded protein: CASSLALPYGYTF.

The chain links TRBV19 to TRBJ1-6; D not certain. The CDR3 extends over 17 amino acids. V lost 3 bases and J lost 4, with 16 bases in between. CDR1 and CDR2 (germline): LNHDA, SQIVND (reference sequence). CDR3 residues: CASSISGSGMYNSPLHF. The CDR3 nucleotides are TGTGCCAGTAGTATTAGCGGCAGTGGGATGTATAATTCACCCCTCCACTTT.

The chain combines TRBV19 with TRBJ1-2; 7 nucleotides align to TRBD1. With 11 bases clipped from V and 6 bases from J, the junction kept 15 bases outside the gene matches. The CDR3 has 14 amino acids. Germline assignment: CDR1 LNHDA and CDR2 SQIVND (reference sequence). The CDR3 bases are TGTGCCGCGGGCGACAGGGAAGTTGGCCATGGCTACACCTTC. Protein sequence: CAAGDREVGHGYTF.

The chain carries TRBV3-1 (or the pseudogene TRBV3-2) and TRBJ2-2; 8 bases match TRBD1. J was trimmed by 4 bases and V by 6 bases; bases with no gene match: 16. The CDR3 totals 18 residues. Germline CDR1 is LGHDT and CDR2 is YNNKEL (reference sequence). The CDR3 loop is CASRGRQGTRMGTGELFF. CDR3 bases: TGTGCCAGCAGGGGGAGACAGGGGACGCGGATGGGCACCGGGGAGCTGTTTTTT.

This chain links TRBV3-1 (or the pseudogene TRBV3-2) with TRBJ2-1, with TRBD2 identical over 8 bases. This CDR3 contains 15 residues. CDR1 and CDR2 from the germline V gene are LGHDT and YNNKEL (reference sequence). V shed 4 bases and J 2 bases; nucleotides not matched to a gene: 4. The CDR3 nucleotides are TGTGCCAGCAGCCCGGGACTAGATACCTACAATGAGCAGTTCTTC. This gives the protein CASSPGLDTYNEQFF.

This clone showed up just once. Here the CDR3 DNA reads TGTGCCAGCAGCGGAGGTCCAGACACCGGGGAGCTGTTTTTT. The encoded protein is CASSGGPDTGELFF. V is TRBV11-3 and J is TRBJ2-2; D possibly corresponds to TRBD2 (5 bases). The CDR3 contains 14 residues. Germline V gene data show CDR1 as SGHNT and CDR2 as YENEEA. The V end was cut by 5 bases, the J end by 3 bases, with 10 bases between.

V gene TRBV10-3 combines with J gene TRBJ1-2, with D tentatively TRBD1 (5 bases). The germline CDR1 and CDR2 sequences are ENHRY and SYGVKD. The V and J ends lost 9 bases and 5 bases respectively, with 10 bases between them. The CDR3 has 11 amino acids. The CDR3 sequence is CAMFGAYGYTF. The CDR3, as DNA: TGTGCCATGTTTGGGGCTTATGGCTACACCTTC.

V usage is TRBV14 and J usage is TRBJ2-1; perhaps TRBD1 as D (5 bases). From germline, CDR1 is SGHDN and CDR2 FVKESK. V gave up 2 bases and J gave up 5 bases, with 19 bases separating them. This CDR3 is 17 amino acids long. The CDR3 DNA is TGTGCCAGCAGCCAAAAATATAGGCAGGCACAGGACAATGAGCAGTTCTTC. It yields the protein CASSQKYRQAQDNEQFF. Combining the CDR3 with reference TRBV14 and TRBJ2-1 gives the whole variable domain EAGVTQFPSHSVIEKGQTVTLRCDPISGHDNLYWYRRVMGKEIKFLLHFVKESKQDESGMPNNRFLAERTGGTYSTLKVQPAELEDSGVYFCASSQKYRQAQDNEQFFGPGTRLTVL.

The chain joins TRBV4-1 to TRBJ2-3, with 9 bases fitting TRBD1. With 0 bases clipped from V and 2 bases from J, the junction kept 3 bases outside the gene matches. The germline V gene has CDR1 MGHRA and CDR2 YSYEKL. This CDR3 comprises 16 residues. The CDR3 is CASSQDWDRVTDTQYF. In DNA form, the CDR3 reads TGCGCCAGCAGCCAAGATTGGGACAGGGTCACAGATACGCAGTATTTT.

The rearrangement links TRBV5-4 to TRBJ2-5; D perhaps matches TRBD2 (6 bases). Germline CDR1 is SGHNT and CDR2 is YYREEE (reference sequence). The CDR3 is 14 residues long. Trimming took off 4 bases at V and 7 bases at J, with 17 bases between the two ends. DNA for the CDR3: TGTGCCAGCAGCCCGAACGGGGACGGGAGGACCCAGTACTTC. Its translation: CASSPNGDGRTQYF.

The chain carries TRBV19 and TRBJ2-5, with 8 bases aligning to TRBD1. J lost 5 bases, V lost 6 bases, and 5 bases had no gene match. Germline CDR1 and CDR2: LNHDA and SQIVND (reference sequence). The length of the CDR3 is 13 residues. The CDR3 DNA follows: TGTGCCAGTAGCGTGGACAGGGAGGAGACCCAGTACTTC. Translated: CASSVDREETQYF.

CDR3 in DNA: TGTGCCAGCAGTTTAGAGGGGAGGCGGGGTGGATCCTACGAGCAGTACTTC. Translating gives CASSLEGRRGGSYEQYF. The chain couples TRBV27 to TRBJ2-7; D is possibly TRBD2 (6 bases). CDR3 length: 17 residues. In germline, CDR1 is MNHEY, CDR2 SMNVEV (reference sequence). Trimming pared 2 bases from V and 1 base from J, leaving 18 bases between.

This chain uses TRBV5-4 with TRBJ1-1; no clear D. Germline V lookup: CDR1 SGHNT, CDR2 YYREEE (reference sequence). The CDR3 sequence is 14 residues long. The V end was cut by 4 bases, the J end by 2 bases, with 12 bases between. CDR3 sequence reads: CASSPWSGNTEAFF. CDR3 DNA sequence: TGTGCCAGCAGCCCTTGGAGTGGAAACACTGAAGCTTTCTTT.

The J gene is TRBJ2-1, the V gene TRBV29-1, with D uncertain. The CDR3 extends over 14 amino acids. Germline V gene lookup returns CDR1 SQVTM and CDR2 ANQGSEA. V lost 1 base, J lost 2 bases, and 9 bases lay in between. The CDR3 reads CSVEGLSPYNEQFF. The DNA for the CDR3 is TGCAGCGTTGAAGGACTGTCGCCCTACAATGAGCAGTTCTTC.

CDR3 in DNA: TGCGCCAGCAGCCACAGCTCCAACAATGAAAAACTGTTTTTT. Translating gives CASSHSSNNEKLFF. This chain connects TRBV10-2 to TRBJ1-4, with unresolved D. The CDR3 runs to 14 residues. V was clipped by 6 bases and J by 5 bases, with 13 bases between them. From germline, CDR1 is WSHSY and CDR2 SAAADI.